The 32 T cell receptor beta chains given below trace back to one sample, sequenced in a study of molecular identifiers for immune sequencing clone quantification (dated by TCRdb to 2017 to 2018). Libraries came from PCR. TCRdb shows the sequencer as Illumina HiSeq 4000. Starting from the raw public reads, TCRdb applied fastp trimming at Q25, assembled clones with MiXCR and retained in-frame beta chains. Under each unique CDR3 protein, matching rows form one entry showing the most common genes and DNA. The sample table contains about 500,000 distinct CDR3 sequences; only one count was recorded for about a fifth of them. The top ten constitute roughly 0.81% of the sample. The sequencing sample was made of naive CD8+ T cells from blood, with Jurkat cell RNA spiked in. Read against the paper, the sample's cell subset or site label means: FACS-sorted CD8+CD4-CCR7+CD45RA+ naive T cells. Receptor source: a human donor in good health. Some libraries in this study had Jurkat cell RNA spiked in.

A few counts support this clonotype. The CDR3 here is CASSIGGGEGYNEQFF. The CDR3 bases are TGTGCCAGTAGTATAGGAGGGGGGGAAGGTTACAATGAGCAGTTCTTC. This chain links TRBV19 with TRBJ2-1; tentative D call: TRBD2 (7 bases). With 1 base removed from V and 4 bases from J, the gap between germline ends came to 14 bases. There are 16 residues in the CDR3. Germline CDR1 LNHDA, CDR2 SQIVND (reference sequence).

This clonotype was seen at least ten times. This chain connects TRBV27 to TRBJ1-5; D ambiguous. Trimming took off 8 bases at V and 0 bases at J, with 8 bases between the two ends. The CDR3 contains 13 residues. The germline CDR1 and CDR2 sequences are MNHEY and SMNVEV (reference sequence). CDR3 residues: CASGLYSNQPQHF. The CDR3 DNA reads as TGTGCCAGCGGACTTTATAGCAATCAGCCCCAGCATTTT.

This clonotype has at least ten counts. This chain uses TRBV7-2 with TRBJ2-7; D possibly corresponds to TRBD1 (6 bases). Per germline, CDR1 SGHTA and CDR2 FQGNSA. With 6 bases removed from V and 3 bases from J, the gap between germline ends came to 15 bases. CDR3 size: 14 residues. CDR3 sequence reads: CASSPARTDYEQYF. CDR3 coding DNA: TGTGCCAGCAGTCCCGCCCGGACAGACTACGAGCAGTACTTC.

Points on this clonotype: Mismatch with germline at one junction end may stem from a read error. This chain connects TRBV10-2 to TRBJ1-5; possibly TRBD1 for D (5 bases). Looked up from germline, CDR1 is WSHSY and CDR2 is SAAADI. This CDR3 has 14 residues. The CDR3 region has the DNA TGCGCCAGCGGTGAGTTAGGGACCCACCAGCCCCAGCATTTT. This encodes CASGELGTHQPQHF.

V gene TRBV11-2 combines with J gene TRBJ2-1, with 8 nucleotides matching TRBD2. The CDR3 consists of 16 residues. V shed 8 bases, J shed 0 bases, and the junction held 9 bases outside the gene matches. CDR1 is SGHAT, CDR2 FQNNGV, per germline. In DNA, the CDR3 is TGTGCCAGCTGCCGCACCGGGACTAGCTCCTACAATGAGCAGTTCTTC. Encoded protein: CASCRTGTSSYNEQFF.

In this sample, this clonotype turned up many times. The chain carries TRBV6-2 or TRBV6-3 and TRBJ2-7; TRBD2 aligns across 11 bases. The junction had 5 bases not matched to a gene; V was cut back by 0 bases and J by 7 bases. This CDR3 has 15 amino acids. Germline-derived CDR1 and CDR2 are MNHEY and SVGEGT. The DNA for the CDR3 is TGTGCCAGCAGTTACTCGCGGCTAGCGGGAGGTGAGCAGTACTTC. This sequence encodes CASSYSRLAGGEQYF.

This clonotype has at least ten counts. The V and J genes are TRBV19 and TRBJ2-3, with D possibly matching TRBD1 (6 bases). With 0 bases removed from V and 3 bases from J, the gap between germline ends came to 16 bases. Germline V gene data show CDR1 as LNHDA and CDR2 as SQIVND (reference sequence). The CDR3 is made up of 17 amino acids. CDR3 sequence (DNA): TGTGCCAGTAGTATAGATCCGACAGGACTTATGACAGATACGCAGTATTTT. Protein product: CASSIDPTGLMTDTQYF.

The genes are TRBV7-9 and TRBJ2-3; TRBD2 agrees at 15 bases. Germline V lookup: CDR1 SEHNR, CDR2 FQNEAQ (reference sequence). There are 16 residues in the CDR3. Germline trimming cut 5 bases from V and 8 bases from J; bases unmatched to any gene: 8. The CDR3 reads CASSPGLAGGRITQYF. CDR3 nucleotide sequence: TGTGCCAGCAGCCCGGGACTAGCGGGGGGCCGGATTACGCAGTATTTT.

This chain joins TRBV6-2 or TRBV6-3 and TRBJ1-5; 7 nucleotides match TRBD1. The V gene end was trimmed by 11 bases and the J gene end by 2 bases; junction bases not matched to a gene: 12. Germline V gene data show CDR1 as MNHEY and CDR2 as SVGEGT. This CDR3 has 15 amino acids. As DNA, the CDR3 is TGTGCCGGCACTTCCAGGGGGGTGGGCAATCAGCCCCAGCATTTT. As protein: CAGTSRGVGNQPQHF.

This clonotype was found many times. The chain uses TRBV9 and TRBJ1-3, with D unclear. The V end lost 4 bases, the J end lost 0 bases, and 11 bases lay between the germline ends. This CDR3 has 15 residues. CDR1 is SGDLS and CDR2 is YYNGEE in the germline V gene. The CDR3 region is CASSSRRDSGNTIYF. CDR3 nucleotide sequence: TGTGCCAGCAGCTCTAGACGGGACTCTGGAAACACCATATATTTT.

CDR3: CASSRRDRVTYNSPLHF. The CDR3 region has the DNA TGTGCCAGCAGTCGACGGGACAGGGTAACCTATAATTCACCCCTCCACTTT. The V and J genes are TRBV12-3 or TRBV12-4 and TRBJ1-6, with 9 bases matching TRBD1. The CDR3 is 17 amino acids. Trimming took 5 bases from V and 2 from J; bases not matched to a gene: 7.

This clonotype was counted many times. The chain has TRBV7-9 and TRBJ2-3; TRBD2 aligns across 11 bases. CDR1 and CDR2 (germline): SEHNR, FQNEAQ (reference sequence). J was trimmed by 2 bases and V by 1 base; bases with no gene match: 5. The CDR3 covers 17 residues. The CDR3 here is CASSLDGLAGSTDTQYF. The CDR3 nucleotides are TGTGCCAGCAGCTTAGACGGACTAGCGGGCTCCACAGATACGCAGTATTTT. The whole variable domain, filled in from reference TRBV7-9 and TRBJ2-3, reads DTGVSQNPRHKITKRGQNVTFRCDPISEHNRLYWYRQTLGQGPEFLTYFQNEAQLEKSRLLSDRFSAERPKGSFSTLEIQRTEQGDSAMYLCASSLDGLAGSTDTQYFGPGTRLTVL.

Comment on this clonotype: A read error may be the cause here, since a much bigger clone is one base away. The chain joins TRBV12-3 or TRBV12-4 to TRBJ1-1; D not certain. The CDR3 is made up of 12 amino acids. CDR3 DNA sequence: TGTGCCAGCAGTCCGATTAACACTGAAGCTCTCTTT. Amino acids: CASSPINTEALF.

This clonotype showed up many times. V usage is TRBV20-1 and J usage is TRBJ2-7; 12 bases align to TRBD1. The CDR3 extends over 16 amino acids. Germline values: CDR1 DFQATT, CDR2 SNEGSKA (reference sequence). Trimming at V came to 3 bases and at J to 6 bases, leaving 12 bases not matched to a gene. In DNA form, the CDR3 reads TGCAGTGCTAGGGCCCCAACCGGGACAGGGGGCTCCGAGCAGTACTTC. Translating it yields CSARAPTGTGGSEQYF.

This clonotype was detected a few times. The V gene is TRBV6-5, the J gene TRBJ2-7; D perhaps matches TRBD1 (5 bases). The CDR3 totals 15 residues. Germline values: CDR1 MNHEY, CDR2 SVGAGI. V gave up 1 base and J gave up 5 bases, with 15 bases separating them. In DNA, the CDR3 is TGTGCCAGCAGTTACTATGGTGGGGCACTGGACGAGCAGTACTTC. Translation gives CASSYYGGALDEQYF.

This clonotype showed up just a few times. The V gene is TRBV6-2 or TRBV6-3, the J gene TRBJ1-5, with 9 bases aligning to TRBD1. The CDR3 is 14 amino acids. V trimming: 6 bases; J trimming: 6 bases; junction bases outside the gene matches: 6. Germline V gives CDR1 MNHEY, CDR2 SVGEGT. The CDR3 spells CASRYTGGSQPQHF. The CDR3 nucleotides are TGTGCCAGCAGATATACAGGGGGCAGTCAGCCCCAGCATTTT.

Notes on this clonotype: This may come from a read error, since a much larger clone is one base off. The chain is built from TRBV3-1 and TRBJ1-1; the match to TRBD1 covers 7 bases. With V trimmed by 4 bases and J by 7 bases, 12 bases remained unmatched. The CDR3 spans 15 residues. Germline loops: CDR1 LGHDT, CDR2 YNNKEL (reference sequence). CDR3 sequence: CASSLSGTEAVEAFF. The CDR3 region has the DNA TGTGCCAGCAGCCTCTCCGGGACAGAGGCCGTTGAAGCTTTCTTT. Variable domain in full (rest from reference TRBV3-1 and TRBJ1-1): DTAVSQTPKYLVTQMGNDKSIKCEQNLGHDTMYWYKQDSKKFLKIMFSYNNKELIINETVPNRFSPKSPDKAHLNLHINSLELGDSAVYFCASSLSGTEAVEAFFGQGTRLTVV.

Many counts were recorded for this clonotype. V is TRBV4-2 and J is TRBJ2-5, with TRBD2 identical over 9 bases. The ends lost 0 bases at V and 7 bases at J; junction bases unmatched: 9. CDR3 size: 16 residues. Germline V gives CDR1 LGHNA, CDR2 YNFKEQ. CDR3 protein: CASSQDGAGGLGTQYF. In nucleotides, the CDR3 is TGTGCCAGCAGCCAAGATGGAGCGGGGGGATTAGGGACCCAGTACTTC.

This clonotype was seen at least ten times. The chain has TRBV30 and TRBJ1-1, with 7 nucleotides matching TRBD1. CDR3 size: 13 residues. The V gene's germline CDR1 is GTSNPN and CDR2 SVGIG (reference sequence). Trimming removed 5 bases from V and 4 bases from J; junction bases left unmatched: 7. This CDR3 is CAWETDRATEAFF. CDR3 nucleotide sequence: TGTGCCTGGGAGACAGACAGGGCCACTGAAGCTTTCTTT.

This clonotype was observed at least ten times. The chain couples TRBV2 to TRBJ1-4; D is undetermined. Germline values: CDR1 SNHLY, CDR2 FYNNEI. The CDR3 runs to 15 residues. The ends were cut back, 1 base at V and 0 bases at J, with 6 bases in the middle. The CDR3 bases are TGTGCCAGCAGTGAAGGGGCTGCAACTAATGAAAAACTGTTTTTT. Translation: CASSEGAATNEKLFF.

In its sample, this clonotype was seen a few times. Mismatch with germline at one junction end may stem from a read error. The DNA for the CDR3 is TGCAGTGCCAGAGGTCCCCAGGAATACTACGAGCAGTACTTC. Translating it yields CSARGPQEYYEQYF. The J gene is TRBJ2-7, the V gene TRBV20-1; no clear D. Germline assignment: CDR1 DFQATT and CDR2 SNEGSKA (reference sequence). The CDR3 is 14 residues long.

The chain combines TRBV12-3 or TRBV12-4 with TRBJ2-6; D not resolved. The CDR3 is made up of 14 amino acids. V was trimmed by 5 bases and J by 3 bases, leaving 8 bases between them. Written as DNA, the CDR3 is TGTGCCAGCAGTGATAGAGGTGGGGCCAACGTCCTGACTTTC. Its protein product is CASSDRGGANVLTF.

The V and J genes are TRBV7-6 and TRBJ2-4; D is undetermined. V lost 2 bases and J lost 8, with 10 bases in between. The CDR3 is 13 amino acids. Germline CDR1 and CDR2: SGHVS and FNYEAQ. CDR3 nucleotides: TGTGCCAGCAGCTTAAAGCGCTTTGACATTCAGTACTTC. Translated, it gives CASSLKRFDIQYF.

The chain combines TRBV28 with TRBJ2-7; 7 nucleotides align to TRBD1. The germline V gene has CDR1 MDHEN and CDR2 SYDVKM. V shed 6 bases and J 2 bases; nucleotides not matched to a gene: 10. CDR3 length equals 15 residues. The CDR3 loop is CASRPSRDSPYEQYF. The CDR3 nucleotides are TGTGCCAGCAGACCGAGCCGGGACAGTCCCTACGAGCAGTACTTC.

To note about this clonotype: A much larger clone lies one base from this, so it may be a read error. V and J are TRBV6-6 and TRBJ1-5; a possible D gene is TRBD1 (5 bases). The germline gives CDR1 MNHNY, CDR2 SVGAGI (reference sequence). The CDR3 consists of 13 residues. The V and J ends lost 8 bases and 5 bases respectively, with 13 bases between them. CDR3 in DNA: TGTGCCAGCCGGGGGGGTGGCGATCAGCCCCAGCATTTT. It translates to CASRGGGDQPQHF.

The chain has TRBV11-3 and TRBJ2-3; TRBD2 matches 9 bases. The V gene's germline CDR1 is SGHNT and CDR2 YENEEA. After removal of 5 bases from V and 3 bases from J, the junction contained 9 bases not matched to a gene. The CDR3 is made up of 16 amino acids. The CDR3 nucleotides are TGTGCCAGCAGCGAGAGGGGCAGCGGGAGGACAGATACGCAGTATTTT. Translation: CASSERGSGRTDTQYF. The full variable domain, completed using reference TRBV11-3 and TRBJ2-3, is EAGVVQSPRYKIIEKKQPVAFWCNPISGHNTLYWYLQNLGQGPELLIRYENEEAVDDSQLPKDRFSAERLKGVDSTLKIQPAELGDSAVYLCASSERGSGRTDTQYFGPGTRLTVL.

V is TRBV20-1 and J is TRBJ1-5; D call uncertain. V shed 0 bases and J shed 9 bases, with 12 bases lying between them. Germline V gene data show CDR1 as DFQATT and CDR2 as SNEGSKA (reference sequence). The CDR3 totals 13 residues. In nucleotides, the CDR3 is TGCAGTGCTAGAGAGGGTCGGTATCGGCCCCAGCATTTT. Translating it yields CSAREGRYRPQHF.

A word on this clonotype: One base away lies a much larger clone, so this may be a sequencing read error. The rearrangement joins TRBV20-1 to TRBJ2-3, with 9 bases matching TRBD2. Germline CDR1 DFQATT, CDR2 SNEGSKA (reference sequence). This CDR3 contains 17 residues. The CDR3 is CSASERGALLNTDTLYF. In DNA form, the CDR3 reads TGCAGTGCTAGTGAGCGGGGGGCCCTCCTAAACACAGATACGCTGTATTTT.

This clonotype appeared many times. This rearrangement joins TRBV5-1 to TRBJ1-4; tentatively, D is TRBD1 (5 bases). The CDR3 extends over 15 amino acids. The V end lost 0 bases, the J end lost 5 bases, and 11 bases lay between the germline ends. CDR1 is SGHRS and CDR2 is YFSETQ in the germline V gene. The CDR3 coding sequence is TGCGCCAGCAGCTTGGCGGGACCGAAGAATGAAAAACTGTTTTTT. Translated: CASSLAGPKNEKLFF. The entire variable domain, with the rest obtained from reference TRBV5-1 and TRBJ1-4, is as follows: KAGVTQTPRYLIKTRGQQVTLSCSPISGHRSVSWYQQTPGQGLQFLFEYFSETQRNKGNFPGRFSGRQFSNSRSEMNVSTLELGDSALYLCASSLAGPKNEKLFFGSGTQLSVL.

The sample holds a few counts of this clonotype. The chain carries TRBV27 and TRBJ1-2; no definite D call. Germline-derived CDR1 and CDR2 are MNHEY and SMNVEV (reference sequence). Trimming removed 2 bases from V and 4 bases from J, with 14 bases in between. The CDR3 is 15 residues long. The CDR3 bases are TGTGCCAGCAGTTTAAGGGCCACAAGCGTCTATGGCTACACCTTC. Translation gives CASSLRATSVYGYTF.

The chain has TRBV7-9 and TRBJ2-3; D is undetermined. From germline, CDR1 is SEHNR and CDR2 FQNEAQ (reference sequence). CDR3 length: 17 amino acids. V was clipped by 5 bases and J by 0 bases, with 18 bases between them. CDR3 amino acids: CASSRLVAFTSTDTQYF. The CDR3 coding sequence is TGTGCCAGCAGCAGGCTGGTGGCGTTTACTAGCACAGATACGCAGTATTTT.

This clonotype was seen at least ten times. The chain recombines TRBV24-1 with TRBJ2-6; D uncertain. The CDR3 has 12 residues. The germline CDR1 and CDR2 sequences are KGHDR and SFDVKD. Deletions cut 5 bases from V and 4 bases from J, with 2 bases between. In nucleotides, the CDR3 is TGTGCCACCAGTGCCGGGGCCAACGTCCTGACTTTC. Encoded protein: CATSAGANVLTF.